This note documents a single TCR beta chain sequence. The CDR3 spans 19 residues. Germline CDR1 reads SGHRS; CDR2 reads YFSETQ. The V and J ends lost 0 bases and 0 bases respectively, with 21 bases between them. Selected pancreatic ductal adenocarcinoma patients had undergone surgery without neoadjuvant therapy. The entry originates in a study of T cells in pancreatic ductal adenocarcinoma. The repertoire was sequenced with immunoSEQ multiplex PCR; TCRdb's copy has only in-frame clones and lacks some. The data show 10,000 to 15,000 clones, with 70% to 90% seen just once and less than 20% held by the top ten.

The chain joins TRBV5-1 to TRBJ1-1; D is perhaps TRBD1 (5 bases). Sequenced: PBMCs. The origin of this receptor is a human donor with pancreatic ductal adenocarcinoma. CDR3 protein: CASSLDPIQGALMNTEAFF. As DNA, the CDR3 is TGCGCCAGCAGCTTGGACCCTATTCAGGGAGCTCTTATGAACACTGAAGCTTTCTTT.